The 15 T cell receptor beta chains presented below share a single source sample, sequenced in a study of immune evolution from preneoplasia to lung adenocarcinoma. Data came from immunoSEQ multiplex PCR; TCRdb stores just in-frame clones and leaves some out. The table records about 4,600 clones, 74% of them present only once. Sequenced material: FFPE adjacent normal lung tissue. The receptors shown here come from a person aged 55 to 79 with lung adenocarcinoma.

The DNA of the CDR3 is TGTGCCAGCAGTTCGACCCCGGGCCCAACCTACGAGCAGTACTTC. This encodes CASSSTPGPTYEQYF. V gene TRBV7-2 combines with J gene TRBJ2-7; the D is unclear. The CDR3 runs 15 residues. The V gene's germline CDR1 is SGHTA and CDR2 FQGNSA. The V and J ends lost 6 bases and 2 bases respectively, with 17 bases between them.

The rearrangement uses TRBV9 and TRBJ2-5; either TRBD1 or TRBD2 may supply D (5 bases each). This CDR3 has 16 residues. The V gene's germline CDR1 is SGDLS and CDR2 YYNGEE. The V gene lost 4 bases and the J gene lost 5 bases, with 21 bases spanning the gap. The CDR3 nucleotides are TGTGCCAGCAGCCCCGGCAGGGTTAGGTGGGGGGAGACCCAGTACTTC. Its protein product is CASSPGRVRWGETQYF.

This clone was counted a few times. The gene calls are TRBV7-3 and TRBJ2-2, with 11 nucleotides matching TRBD2. Germline lookup yields CDR1 SGHTA and CDR2 FQGTGA. This CDR3 comprises 15 residues. With V trimmed by 5 bases and J by 7 bases, 6 bases remained unmatched. The CDR3 loop reads CASSPTGTSGGELFF. In DNA, the CDR3 is TGTGCCAGCAGCCCTACCGGGACTAGCGGCGGGGAGCTGTTTTTT.

The genes are TRBV28 and TRBJ2-2; possibly TRBD2 for D (6 bases). Between the trimmed V and J ends, which lost 3 bases and 3 bases, there was a span of 20 bases. This CDR3 is built from 18 residues. Germline V gene sequence: CDR1 MDHEN, CDR2 SYDVKM. Here the CDR3 DNA reads TGTGCCAGCAGTTTCTTCTTTGGGGCAGGAGGGGACACCGGGGAGCTGTTTTTT. It translates to CASSFFFGAGGDTGELFF.

The genes are TRBV11-3 and TRBJ2-2; 7 nucleotides match TRBD2. CDR1 is SGHNT and CDR2 is YENEEA in the germline V gene. Trimming at V came to 3 bases and at J to 4 bases, leaving 2 bases not matched to a gene. The CDR3 runs to 14 residues. The CDR3 bases are TGTGCCAGCAGCTTTAGGACTAGCACCGGGGAGCTGTTTTTT. As protein: CASSFRTSTGELFF.

This clone was observed a handful of times. V and J are TRBV10-2 and TRBJ2-5; tentative D call: TRBD2 (6 bases). Germline V CDR1 and CDR2: WSHSY, SAAADI. This CDR3 region has 13 residues. V lost 8 bases and J 0 bases, leaving 10 bases between the germline ends. In nucleotides, the CDR3 is TGCGCCAGCCGGAGGGACTACCAAGAGACCCAGTACTTC. This translates into CASRRDYQETQYF.

The chain uses TRBV6-5 and TRBJ2-3, with 7 bases lining up with TRBD2. Germline CDR1 MNHEY, CDR2 SVGAGI. Trimming cost V 7 bases and J 2 bases; bases outside gene matches: 9. The CDR3 loop spans 15 amino acids. The CDR3 region is CASIRGAGYTDTQYF. The CDR3 region has the DNA TGTGCCAGCATTAGGGGAGCGGGGTACACAGATACGCAGTATTTT.

This rearrangement joins TRBV7-3 to TRBJ2-1, with 10 bases that match TRBD2. With 4 bases clipped from V and 2 bases from J, the junction kept 2 bases outside the gene matches. This CDR3 region has 15 residues. Germline CDR1 is SGHTA and CDR2 is FQGTGA. DNA for the CDR3: TGTGCCAGCAGCTCGGGGACTAGCGCCTACAATGAGCAGTTCTTC. It specifies CASSSGTSAYNEQFF.

CDR3 amino acids: CASSLRLATYTDTQYF. The CDR3 DNA reads TGCGCCAGCAGCCTCCGACTAGCGACATACACAGATACGCAGTATTTT. This chain connects TRBV5-1 to TRBJ2-3; 8 nucleotides line up with TRBD2. After removal of 4 bases from V and 2 bases from J, the junction contained 9 bases not matched to a gene. The germline gives CDR1 SGHRS, CDR2 YFSETQ. The CDR3 length is 16 residues.

This clone turned up a few times. The chain employs TRBV11-3 and TRBJ2-1, with D possibly called TRBD1 or TRBD2 (5 bases each). CDR3 size: 14 residues. From germline, CDR1 is SGHNT and CDR2 YENEEA. The V end lost 9 bases, the J end lost 4 bases, and 16 bases lay between the germline ends. This chain's CDR3 is CASTPGPIYNEQFF. Written as DNA, the CDR3 is TGTGCCAGTACACCGGGACCCATTTACAATGAGCAGTTCTTC.

V is TRBV25-1 and J is TRBJ2-3; 9 bases fit TRBD2. This CDR3 has 18 amino acids. V shed 6 bases, J shed 4 bases, and the junction held 17 bases outside the gene matches. Germline V gives CDR1 MGHDK, CDR2 SYGVNS. In DNA, the CDR3 is TGTGCCAGCAGACCCCGACAGGAGGGGCGGGAGGGCCCAGATACGCAGTATTTT. Protein sequence: CASRPRQEGREGPDTQYF. Together with reference TRBV25-1 and TRBJ2-3, the CDR3 gives the full variable domain: EADIYQTPRYLVIGTGKKITLECSQTMGHDKMYWYQQDPGMELHLIHYSYGVNSTEKGDLSSESTVSRIRTEHFPLTLESARPSHTSQYLCASRPRQEGREGPDTQYFGPGTRLTVL.

CDR3 protein: CSVVTGSGGELFF. The CDR3 DNA is TGCAGCGTAGTAACAGGTTCAGGCGGGGAGCTGTTTTTT. The rearrangement uses TRBV29-1 and TRBJ2-2; perhaps TRBD1 as D (5 bases). V was trimmed by 6 bases and J by 7 bases, leaving 15 bases between them. The length of the CDR3 is 13 residues. Germline V gene lookup returns CDR1 SQVTM and CDR2 ANQGSEA.

CDR3 sequence: CASSFRAPDTQYF. The CDR3 nucleotides read TGCGCCAGCAGCTTCCGGGCGCCAGATACGCAGTATTTT. The J gene is TRBJ2-3, the V gene TRBV5-1; D is uncertain. In germline, CDR1 is SGHRS, CDR2 YFSETQ. The CDR3 runs to 13 residues. Between the trimmed V and J ends, which lost 2 bases and 4 bases, there was a span of 8 bases. Full variable domain (missing parts from reference TRBV5-1 and TRBJ2-3): KAGVTQTPRYLIKTRGQQVTLSCSPISGHRSVSWYQQTPGQGLQFLFEYFSETQRNKGNFPGRFSGRQFSNSRSEMNVSTLELGDSALYLCASSFRAPDTQYFGPGTRLTVL.

The V call is TRBV12-5, the J call TRBJ1-2, with TRBD1 matching 7 bases. Germline CDR1 reads LGHNT; CDR2 reads FRNRAP. The CDR3 extends over 14 amino acids. Trimming at V came to 6 bases and at J to 4 bases, leaving 8 bases not matched to a gene. This CDR3 reads CASGRQGSAYGYTF. The CDR3 DNA reads as TGTGCTAGTGGCCGACAGGGATCCGCCTATGGCTACACCTTC.

The chain recombines TRBV5-1 with TRBJ2-7; D is perhaps TRBD2 (6 bases). V dropped 1 base and J dropped 6 bases, with 14 bases sitting between them. Germline CDR1 and CDR2: SGHRS and YFSETQ. This CDR3 is 14 amino acids long. The CDR3, as DNA: TGCGCCAGCAGCTTGTCCGGGGGTAAGGTCGAGCAGTACTTC. As protein: CASSLSGGKVEQYF.